Described below is a single T cell receptor (beta chain) sequence and its context. The data are from a study of Graves' ophthalmopathy and Graves' hyperthyroidism. Per germline, CDR1 MNHEY and CDR2 SVGEGT. The V end was cut by 6 bases, the J end by 1 base, with 9 bases between. The CDR3 runs 13 residues. RNA transcripts served as template for amplifying TCR beta CDR3 sequences. An initial RT-PCR round employing HTBI primers preceded a second-round multiplex PCR. TCRdb called the multiplex PCR reads again in MiXCR, with one record for every CDR3 protein. The sample consists of about 210,000 distinct CDR3 sequences, under 30% of them appearing once.

The TCR comes from a man aged 45-65 years with Graves' ophthalmopathy. This sequence joins TRBV6-2 or TRBV6-3 and TRBJ2-5; D ambiguous. Sample: peripheral blood. The CDR3 reads CASRTDTQETQYF. CDR3 bases: TGTGCCAGCAGGACCGACACCCAAGAGACCCAGTACTTC.